This TCR beta chain was captured in a study of blood T cell repertoires in COVID-19. This CDR3 comprises 14 residues. Germline CDR1 is MDHEN and CDR2 is SYDVKM. Trimming stripped 0 bases from V and 7 bases from J, with 12 bases between. The authors' processing: Reference gene primer amplification gave nucleated cell count estimates. The table came from immunoSEQ multiplex PCR; TCRdb's copy has only in-frame clones and leaves some out. Clone size and V and J calls were adopted from that table, with D and trimming inferred from the DNA. Of fewer than 35,000 clones listed, more than 75% were seen once; the top ten hold less than 10%.

The rearrangement joins TRBV28 to TRBJ1-2; D remains ambiguous. This TCR came from a man aged 65 to 79 with active or convalescent COVID-19. The sequencing sample was made of peripheral blood. CDR3 protein: CASSLWQDRGGYTF. The CDR3 coding sequence is TGTGCCAGCAGTTTATGGCAGGACCGGGGTGGCTACACCTTC.